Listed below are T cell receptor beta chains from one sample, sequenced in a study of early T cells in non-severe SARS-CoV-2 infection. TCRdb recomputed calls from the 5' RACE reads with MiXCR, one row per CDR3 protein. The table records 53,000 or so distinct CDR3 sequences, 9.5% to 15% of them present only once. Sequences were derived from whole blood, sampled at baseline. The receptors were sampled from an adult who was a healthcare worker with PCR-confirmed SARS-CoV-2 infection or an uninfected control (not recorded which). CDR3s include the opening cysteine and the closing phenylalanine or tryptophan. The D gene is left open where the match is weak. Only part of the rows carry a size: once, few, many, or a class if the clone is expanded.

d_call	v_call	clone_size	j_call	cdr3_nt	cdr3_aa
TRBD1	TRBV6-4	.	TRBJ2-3	TGTGCCAGCAGTGACGGGACAGGGGGCGCAGATACGCAGTATTTT	CASSDGTGGADTQYF
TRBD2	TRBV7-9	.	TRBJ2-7	TGTGCCAGCAGCACCCACAAAACAGCAAGGTTGACAGCGGGAGAGCTCTACGAGCAGTACTTC	CASSTHKTARLTAGELYEQYF
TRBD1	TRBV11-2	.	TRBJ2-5	TGTGCCAGCAGCAGGACAGGGAGTCAAGAGACCCAGTACTTC	CASSRTGSQETQYF
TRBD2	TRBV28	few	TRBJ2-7	TGTGCCAGCATTCCTAGCGGGACCTCCTACGAGCAGTACTTC	CASIPSGTSYEQYF
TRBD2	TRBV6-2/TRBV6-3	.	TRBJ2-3	TGTGCCAGCAGTATCCCTAGCGGGATAGGGAGCTCAGATACGCAGTATTTT	CASSIPSGIGSSDTQYF
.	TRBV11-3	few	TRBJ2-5	TGTGCCAGCAGCCGACAGCAAGAGACCCAGTACTTC	CASSRQQETQYF
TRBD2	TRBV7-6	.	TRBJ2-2	TGTGCCAGCAGCCCTCCGGCAGCGGGAGGTGCCGGGGAGCTGTTTTTT	CASSPPAAGGAGELFF
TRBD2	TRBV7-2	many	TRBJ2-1	TGTGCCAGCAGCTTAGCCCCCCAGAGCGGGAGATTTTTCTTC	CASSLAPQSGRFFF
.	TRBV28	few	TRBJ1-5	TGTGCCAGCAGTTTGCGCGGATACAATCAGCCCCAGCATTTT	CASSLRGYNQPQHF
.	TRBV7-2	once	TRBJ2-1	TGTGCCAGCAGCTTCCACTCCGGGGGCAATGAGCAGCTCTTC	CASSFHSGGNEQLF
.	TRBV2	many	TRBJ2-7	TGTGCCAGCAGTGCGGACTCCTGGGTCGAGCAGTACTTC	CASSADSWVEQYF
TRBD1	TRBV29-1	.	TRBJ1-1	TGCAGCGCTAAGGACAGGGGGGCGAACACTGAAGCTTTCTTT	CSAKDRGANTEAFF
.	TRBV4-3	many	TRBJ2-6	TGCGCCAGCAGCCAAGATCTTGGGAGTGTAATGGGTGGGGCCAACGTCCTGACTTTC	CASSQDLGSVMGGANVLTF
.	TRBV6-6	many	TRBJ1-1	TGTGCCAGCAGTTACCGGGCTGCTGACGGCACTGAAGCTTTCTTT	CASSYRAADGTEAFF
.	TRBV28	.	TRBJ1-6	.	CASSFGPGPNSPLHF
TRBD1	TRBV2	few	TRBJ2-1	TGTGCCAGCAGAGGACAGGGGGCGGGCAATGAGCAGTTCTTC	CASRGQGAGNEQFF
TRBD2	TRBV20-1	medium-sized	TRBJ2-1	TGCAGTTCTCAAATCGGGCGGGAGTCGGCTGAGCAGTTCTTC	CSSQIGRESAEQFF
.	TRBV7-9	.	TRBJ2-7	TGTGCCAGCAGCTTCCCCGGGAATCCCTACGAGCAGTACTTC	CASSFPGNPYEQYF
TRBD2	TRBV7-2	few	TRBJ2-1	TGTGCCAGCAGCTGGACTAGCGCCGAAACAAATGAGCAGTTCTTC	CASSWTSAETNEQFF
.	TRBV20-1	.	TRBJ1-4	TGCAGTGCCACCCCGGGGTCAACTAATGAAAAACTGTTTTTT	CSATPGSTNEKLFF
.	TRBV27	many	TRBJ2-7	TGTGCCAGCAGTTTAAGTGGAGGCCCCTCCTACGAGCAGTACTTC	CASSLSGGPSYEQYF
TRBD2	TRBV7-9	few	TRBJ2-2	TGTGCCAGCAGCCCGGGACTAGCGGTGAACACCGGGGAGCTGTTTTTT	CASSPGLAVNTGELFF
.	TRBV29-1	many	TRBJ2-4	TGCAGCGTTTCGACCTCAAAAAACATTCAGTACTTC	CSVSTSKNIQYF
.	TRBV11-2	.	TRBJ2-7	TGTGCCAGCAGCTCCGGGCTCGAGCAGTACTTC	CASSSGLEQYF
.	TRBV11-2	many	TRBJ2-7	TGTGCCAGCAGCGGGGGGCAGGGCGGCGAGCAGTACTTC	CASSGGQGGEQYF
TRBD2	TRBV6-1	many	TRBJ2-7	TGTGCCAGCAGTGGCCGAATGGCGGGGGACTACGAGCAGTACTTC	CASSGRMAGDYEQYF
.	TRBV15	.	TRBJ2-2	TGTGCCACCAGCAGAGTCAGGGAGAACACCGGGGAGCTGTTTTTT	CATSRVRENTGELFF
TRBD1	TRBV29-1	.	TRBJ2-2	TGCAGCGTTGGGGGACAGGAGAACACCGGGGAGCTGTTTTTT	CSVGGQENTGELFF
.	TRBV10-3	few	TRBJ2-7	TGTGCCATCAGCACGTCCCAGCAGCAGTACTTC	CAISTSQQQYF
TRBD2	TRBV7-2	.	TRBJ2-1	TGTGCCAGCAGCTTCCTCTTTGGGGGACTAGCGGGACTCAATGAGCAGTTCTTC	CASSFLFGGLAGLNEQFF
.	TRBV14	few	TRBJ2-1	TGTGCCAGCAGCCAAGTAACCTCCCAAAGCAATGAGCAGTTCTTC	CASSQVTSQSNEQFF
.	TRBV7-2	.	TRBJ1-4	TGTGCCAGCAGCTCCCTCACGGACCAGCGACTGTTTTTT	CASSSLTDQRLFF
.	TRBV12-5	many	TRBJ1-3	TGTGCTAGTGGTTTGGCACTAGGGCCCTCTGGAAACACCATATATTTT	CASGLALGPSGNTIYF
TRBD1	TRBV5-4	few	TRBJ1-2	TGTGCCAGCAGCTTAGGACAGGGCTCCTATGGCTACACCTTC	CASSLGQGSYGYTF
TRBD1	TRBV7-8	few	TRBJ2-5	TGTGCCAGCAGCCGGACAGGGCCAACAGAGACCCAGTACTTC	CASSRTGPTETQYF
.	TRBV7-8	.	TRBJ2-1	TGTGCCAGCAGCTTAGCGCGGCGCCCGAGCTCCTACAATGAGCAGTTCTTC	CASSLARRPSSYNEQFF